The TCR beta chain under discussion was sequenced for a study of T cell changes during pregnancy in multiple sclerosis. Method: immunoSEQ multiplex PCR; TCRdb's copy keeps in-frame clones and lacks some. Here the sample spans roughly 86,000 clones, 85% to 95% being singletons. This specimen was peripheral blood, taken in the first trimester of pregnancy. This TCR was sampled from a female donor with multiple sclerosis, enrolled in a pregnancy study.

The DNA for the CDR3 is TGTGCCAGCAGTGATCTAGCGGGAGATGGAGATACGCAGTATTTT. Protein product: CASSDLAGDGDTQYF. V usage is TRBV27 and J usage is TRBJ2-3, with 10 bases matching TRBD2. The CDR3 spans 15 residues. V dropped 5 bases and J dropped 5; count of bases not matched to a gene: 7. CDR1 MNHEY and CDR2 SMNVEV come from the germline V gene (reference sequence).